The 10 T cell receptor beta chains below all came from one sample that was sequenced in a study of blood T cell repertoires in COVID-19. The assay was immunoSEQ multiplex PCR, and TCRdb's table has in-frame clones only and misses some. This table holds tens of thousands of clones, roughly 80% found once. The specimen was peripheral blood. The receptor set was obtained from a woman aged 60-70 years with acute or convalescent COVID-19.

The chain joins TRBV9 to TRBJ1-5; D perhaps matches TRBD1 (6 bases). The CDR3 has 15 amino acids. Germline V gene data show CDR1 as SGDLS and CDR2 as YYNGEE. V was trimmed by 4 bases and J by 4 bases, leaving 15 bases between them. The CDR3 region has the DNA TGTGCCAGCAGCCCGGGAGGGACAAGTAATCAGCCCCAGCATTTT. Translation: CASSPGGTSNQPQHF.

The chain combines TRBV5-4 with TRBJ1-1, with D perhaps TRBD1 (5 bases). Germline V gene sequence: CDR1 SGHNT, CDR2 YYREEE (reference sequence). CDR3 length: 14 amino acids. Trimming took 4 bases from V and 6 from J, leaving 16 bases between them. In nucleotides, the CDR3 is TGTGCCAGCAGCCCCCAGGGCCGTGAAGCTGAAGCTTTCTTT. Encoded protein: CASSPQGREAEAFF. The full variable domain, with the rest looked up from reference TRBV5-4 and TRBJ1-1, is ETGVTQSPTHLIKTRGQQVTLRCSSQSGHNTVSWYQQALGQGPQFIFQYYREEENGRGNFPPRFSGLQFPNYSSELNVNALELDDSALYLCASSPQGREAEAFFGQGTRLTVV.

The CDR3 coding sequence is TGTGCCAGCGATCTAGGGGCGAACACTGAAGCTTTCTTT. Its protein is CASDLGANTEAFF. The chain combines TRBV5-6 with TRBJ1-1; D is possibly TRBD1 (5 bases). The V end lost 7 bases, the J end lost 1 base, and 11 bases lay between the germline ends. The length of the CDR3 is 13 residues. Germline V gives CDR1 SGHDT, CDR2 YYEEEE.

The rearrangement links TRBV19 to TRBJ2-1, with 8 bases identical to TRBD2. The CDR3 spans 14 residues. V dropped 6 bases and J dropped 6; count of bases not matched to a gene: 7. From germline, CDR1 is LNHDA and CDR2 SQIVND (reference sequence). Here the CDR3 reads CASSPGGQINEQFF. The CDR3 nucleotides read TGTGCCAGTAGCCCGGGGGGGCAGATCAATGAGCAGTTCTTC.

The V and J genes are TRBV6-2 or TRBV6-3 and TRBJ2-3, with 7 positions matching TRBD2. CDR3 length equals 16 residues. The germline V gene has CDR1 MNHEY and CDR2 SVGEGT. V lost 8 bases to trimming and J lost 2 bases; unmatched junction nucleotides: 13. DNA for the CDR3: TGTGCCAGCGGCCGATCTCTAGCGGACAACACAGATACGCAGTATTTT. Protein product: CASGRSLADNTDTQYF.

The chain uses TRBV6-5 and TRBJ1-2; D unresolved. From germline, CDR1 is MNHEY and CDR2 SVGAGI. This CDR3 has 12 residues. V lost 3 bases to trimming and J lost 6 bases, with 8 bases between them. The CDR3 loop is CASSYRGNGYTF. The CDR3 DNA reads TGTGCCAGCAGTTATCGGGGAAATGGCTACACCTTC.

The count of this clone is one. The chain employs TRBV6-6 and TRBJ2-2; possible D gene TRBD1, 7 bases. Germline-derived CDR1 and CDR2 are MNHNY and SVGAGI (reference sequence). This CDR3 contains 14 residues. The V gene lost 2 bases and the J gene lost 6 bases, with 10 bases spanning the gap. The CDR3 DNA reads TGTGCCAGCAGTTACCAGGGGGGCCCCGGGGAGCTGTTTTTT. Protein product: CASSYQGGPGELFF.

The chain has TRBV7-2 and TRBJ1-5; a weak D match, TRBD1 (5 bases). Germline V CDR1 and CDR2: SGHTA, FQGNSA. CDR3 length: 15 amino acids. V was pared by 2 bases and J by 7 bases, with 15 bases between. The CDR3 DNA reads as TGTGCCAGCAGCTTATTTTTTACAGGATTACAGCCCCAGCATTTT. This codes for CASSLFFTGLQPQHF. Together with reference TRBV7-2 and TRBJ1-5, the CDR3 gives the full variable domain: GAGVSQSPSNKVTEKGKDVELRCDPISGHTALYWYRQSLGQGLEFLIYFQGNSAPDKSGLPSDRFSAERTGGSVSTLTIQRTQQEDSAVYLCASSLFFTGLQPQHFGDGTRLSIL.

With regard to this clone: This is likely a read error, given that the CDR3 carries no conserved phenylalanine or tryptophan at its end. No DNA is shown, since the ends of the CDR3 on it are uncertain; the CDR3 is the one TCRdb lists. The J gene is TRBJ1-6, the V gene TRBV6-6. The germline CDR1 and CDR2 sequences are MNHNY and SVGAGI (reference sequence). A total of 11 residues make up the CDR3, ends included. The CDR3 region is CATGGEGSIEV.

The chain combines TRBV24-1 with TRBJ1-1; 8 bases match TRBD1. Germline CDR1 is KGHDR and CDR2 is SFDVKD. The CDR3 covers 12 residues. Germline trimming cut 4 bases from V and 10 bases from J; bases unmatched to any gene: 4. CDR3 sequence (DNA): TGTGCCACCAGTGACCGGACAGGGAGAGCTTTCTTT. As protein: CATSDRTGRAFF.